These 27 T cell receptor beta chains originate from one sample sequenced in a study of cytomegalovirus exposure and HLA in healthy donors. Clones were sequenced by immunoSEQ multiplex PCR, and TCRdb holds only the in-frame ones, with some missing. The table has about 360,000 clones, about nine tenths seen once; the top ten hold roughly 0.75%. The material sequenced was PBMCs. The receptor source for this set is a woman younger than 35 in good health and CMV-seronegative.

The CDR3 spells CASSYRGAGELFF. The CDR3, as DNA: TGTGCCAGCAGTTACCGGGGGGCCGGGGAGCTGTTTTTT. The rearrangement links TRBV6-5 to TRBJ2-2, with 7 bases fitting TRBD2. V lost 2 bases, J lost 6 bases, and 0 bases stayed unmatched. This CDR3 has 13 residues. Germline V CDR1 and CDR2: MNHEY, SVGAGI.

The J gene is TRBJ1-1, the V gene TRBV9; D not certain. V was cut by 0 bases and J by 3 bases, with 12 bases left in between. CDR3 size: 15 residues. In germline, CDR1 is SGDLS, CDR2 YYNGEE. CDR3 sequence reads: CASSVGGRWDTEAFF. CDR3 nucleotide sequence: TGTGCCAGCAGCGTAGGAGGCCGTTGGGACACTGAAGCTTTCTTT. Variable domain in full (rest from reference TRBV9 and TRBJ1-1): DSGVTQTPKHLITATGQRVTLRCSPRSGDLSVYWYQQSLDQGLQFLIQYYNGEERAKGNILERFSAQQFPDLHSELNLSSLELGDSALYFCASSVGGRWDTEAFFGQGTRLTVV.

The chain employs TRBV6-1 and TRBJ2-7; the D gene is possibly TRBD1 (5 bases). The CDR3 totals 12 residues. Germline CDR1 is MNHNS and CDR2 is SASEGT. V gave up 4 bases and J gave up 6 bases, with 10 bases separating them. CDR3 protein: CASSVTGREQYF. Written as DNA, the CDR3 is TGTGCCAGCAGTGTTACAGGACGCGAGCAGTACTTC.

This rearrangement joins TRBV27 to TRBJ1-3; D not resolved. Trimming stripped 1 base from V and 2 bases from J, with 9 bases between. CDR1 MNHEY and CDR2 SMNVEV come from the germline V gene (reference sequence). The CDR3 is made up of 15 amino acids. The CDR3 DNA reads as TGTGCCAGCAGTTTATATATTGGGCCTGGAAACACCATATATTTT. Its translation is CASSLYIGPGNTIYF.

The chain couples TRBV2 to TRBJ2-3; 8 bases line up with TRBD2. The germline V gene has CDR1 SNHLY and CDR2 FYNNEI. The V gene end was trimmed by 0 bases and the J gene end by 3 bases; junction bases not matched to a gene: 5. This CDR3 has 16 residues. Written as DNA, the CDR3 is TGTGCCAGCAGTGAAGCGAAGCGGGGGTGGACAGATACGCAGTATTTT. Protein product: CASSEAKRGWTDTQYF.

In its sample, this clone was seen a few times. The rearrangement links TRBV5-1 to TRBJ1-2; 8 positions match TRBD1. In germline, CDR1 is SGHRS, CDR2 YFSETQ. The CDR3 contains 14 residues. V was clipped by 2 bases and J by 6 bases; unmatched bases: 6. The CDR3 is CASSFDRGRDGYTF. CDR3 bases: TGCGCCAGCAGCTTCGACAGGGGTAGGGATGGCTACACCTTC.

The rearrangement uses TRBV29-1 and TRBJ1-1, with 11 nucleotides matching TRBD1. The junction had 6 bases not matched to a gene; V was cut back by 8 bases and J by 4 bases. The CDR3 runs to 13 residues. Germline V gene data show CDR1 as SQVTM and CDR2 as ANQGSEA. The CDR3 nucleotides are TGCAGCTCGGGACAGGGGGGTTTCACTGAAGCTTTCTTT. It codes for CSSGQGGFTEAFF.

The chain recombines TRBV5-1 with TRBJ2-7, with 8 bases lining up with TRBD1. CDR1 and CDR2 (germline): SGHRS, YFSETQ. This CDR3 spans 12 amino acids. The trim removed 4 bases at V and 6 bases at J, leaving 3 bases unmatched. The CDR3 bases are TGCGCCAGCAGCGACACAGGGGGCGAGCAGTACTTC. Encoded protein: CASSDTGGEQYF.

This clone appeared a few times. This chain joins TRBV2 and TRBJ1-2; tentatively, D is TRBD1 (5 bases). The CDR3 is made up of 13 amino acids. With 6 bases removed from V and 3 bases from J, the gap between germline ends came to 11 bases. CDR1 and CDR2 (germline): SNHLY, FYNNEI. The CDR3 spells CASRVGRDYGYTF. The DNA for the CDR3 is TGTGCCAGCAGAGTGGGCAGGGACTATGGCTACACCTTC.

V gene TRBV5-1 combines with J gene TRBJ2-5, with 11 bases aligning to TRBD2. The CDR3 covers 16 residues. Trimming took 1 base from V and 3 from J; bases not matched to a gene: 5. Germline CDR1 is SGHRS and CDR2 is YFSETQ. CDR3 DNA sequence: TGCGCCAGCAGCTTGTCTAGCGGGGGGACTAAAGAGACCCAGTACTTC. It yields the protein CASSLSSGGTKETQYF.

The chain links TRBV5-6 to TRBJ2-2; 10 nucleotides line up with TRBD2. This CDR3 is 16 amino acids long. Germline V gene sequence: CDR1 SGHDT, CDR2 YYEEEE. Unmatched junction bases numbered 6, after V lost 3 bases and J lost 4 bases. The CDR3 reads CASSSGTSVGTGELFF. The CDR3 DNA reads as TGTGCCAGCAGCTCCGGGACTAGCGTTGGCACCGGGGAGCTGTTTTTT.

The chain has TRBV27 and TRBJ2-5; D not certain. V lost 4 bases, J lost 2 bases, and 8 bases lay in between. Germline V lookup: CDR1 MNHEY, CDR2 SMNVEV (reference sequence). The length of the CDR3 is 13 residues. The DNA of the CDR3 is TGTGCCAGCAGTTCCGAGACTCAAGAGACCCAGTACTTC. Protein product: CASSSETQETQYF.

This clone has only one observation. The J gene is TRBJ1-1, the V gene TRBV28; no clear D. The V and J ends lost 7 bases and 3 bases respectively, with 18 bases between them. Germline V gene lookup returns CDR1 MDHEN and CDR2 SYDVKM. This CDR3 has 15 residues. The CDR3 bases are TGTGCCAGCACCCCCCTTTCGGCAGGCCACACTGAAGCTTTCTTT. It is translated as CASTPLSAGHTEAFF.

In the case of this clone: Other DNA sequences in this specimen translate into the identical CDR3. This sequence joins TRBV19 and TRBJ2-2; 9 nucleotides line up with TRBD1. V was clipped by 2 bases and J by 6 bases; unmatched bases: 1. Germline CDR1 and CDR2: LNHDA and SQIVND (reference sequence). The CDR3 is 14 amino acids. CDR3 in DNA: TGTGCCAGTAGTATAAGACAGGGGGCCGGGGAGCTGTTTTTT. Translated, it gives CASSIRQGAGELFF.

This rearrangement joins TRBV10-1 to TRBJ1-1, with D unclear. CDR1 and CDR2 from the germline V gene are WNHNN and SYGVQD (reference sequence). This CDR3 contains 15 residues. V was shortened by 4 bases and J by 4 bases, with 16 bases between the two germline ends. The CDR3 DNA reads TGCGCCAGCAGTGGTGGGCCCAGCGGGCGCACTGAAGCTTTCTTT. Amino acids: CASSGGPSGRTEAFF.

The V and J genes are TRBV28 and TRBJ1-6; tentative D call: TRBD1 (5 bases). The germline V gene encodes CDR1 MDHEN and CDR2 SYDVKM. Trimming shortened V by 6 bases and J by 10 bases, and 16 bases separated the two germline ends. The CDR3 spans 14 residues. This chain's CDR3 is CASRGGPRISPLHF. CDR3 coding DNA: TGTGCCAGCAGGGGGGGTCCGAGAATCTCACCCCTCCACTTT. The complete variable domain, with remaining parts taken from reference TRBV28 and TRBJ1-6, reads DVKVTQSSRYLVKRTGEKVFLECVQDMDHENMFWYRQDPGLGLRLIYFSYDVKMKEKGDIPEGYSVSREKKERFSLILESASTNQTSMYLCASRGGPRISPLHFGNGTRLTVT.

The V gene is TRBV6-5, the J gene TRBJ1-1; D perhaps matches TRBD1 (5 bases). The length of the CDR3 is 15 residues. From germline, CDR1 is MNHEY and CDR2 SVGAGI. V gave up 4 bases and J gave up 4 bases, with 16 bases separating them. The CDR3: CASSSGWVGGTEAFF. The CDR3 bases are TGTGCCAGCAGTTCCGGCTGGGTGGGGGGCACTGAAGCTTTCTTT.

Comments on this clone: Other DNA sequences of this sample code for an identical CDR3. This sequence joins TRBV7-9 and TRBJ2-7; TRBD2 matches at 8 bases. The CDR3 runs to 14 residues. The V and J ends lost 2 bases and 0 bases, in that order; junction bases with no gene match: 0. CDR1 SEHNR and CDR2 FQNEAQ come from the germline V gene (reference sequence). This chain's CDR3 is CASSLSGSSYEQYF. The CDR3 DNA is TGTGCCAGCAGCTTAAGCGGGAGCTCCTACGAGCAGTACTTC.

The chain carries TRBV5-1 and TRBJ2-7; 12 bases align to TRBD2. Germline V CDR1 and CDR2: SGHRS, YFSETQ. The CDR3 spans 15 residues. Unmatched junction bases numbered 9, after V lost 4 bases and J lost 7 bases. Written as DNA, the CDR3 is TGCGCCAGCAGCCGGACTAGCGGGACCCCGAGGGAGCAGTACTTC. Translating gives CASSRTSGTPREQYF.

The rearrangement uses TRBV27 and TRBJ1-2; tentative D call: TRBD1 (6 bases). V was clipped by 5 bases and J by 4 bases, with 11 bases between them. The CDR3 sequence is 13 residues long. Germline V gives CDR1 MNHEY, CDR2 SMNVEV (reference sequence). CDR3 region: CASSGGDSYGYTF. CDR3 sequence (DNA): TGTGCCAGCAGTGGGGGCGACAGCTATGGCTACACCTTC.

This clone was counted a few times. The chain links TRBV30 to TRBJ2-7, with 7 bases fitting TRBD2. Trimming took 5 bases from V and 3 from J; bases not matched to a gene: 7. Germline CDR1 and CDR2: GTSNPN and SVGIG (reference sequence). The CDR3 runs to 13 residues. CDR3 nucleotide sequence: TGTGCCTGGGGTAGTGGCGGGAGCTACGAGCAGTACTTC. Encoded protein: CAWGSGGSYEQYF.

In the case of this clone: Other DNA variants within this sample encode the same CDR3. The genes are TRBV5-1 and TRBJ2-3, with D tentatively TRBD2 (5 bases). CDR1 is SGHRS, CDR2 YFSETQ, per germline. This CDR3 is 14 amino acids long. V lost 0 bases, J lost 0 bases, and 5 bases lay in between. The CDR3 DNA is TGCGCCAGCAGCTTGGGCGGGAGCACAGATACGCAGTATTTT. Protein sequence: CASSLGGSTDTQYF.

V usage is TRBV7-8 and J usage is TRBJ1-5; 7 bases are a match to TRBD1. Germline CDR1 reads SGHVS; CDR2 reads FQNEAQ. The CDR3 runs to 15 residues. V dropped 5 bases and J dropped 2; count of bases not matched to a gene: 6. In DNA form, the CDR3 reads TGTGCCAGCAGCCCCCTAACAGGGGGCAATCAGCCCCAGCATTTT. This gives the protein CASSPLTGGNQPQHF. Complete variable domain (other parts from reference TRBV7-8 and TRBJ1-5): GAGVSQSPRYKVAKRGQDVALRCDPISGHVSLFWYQQALGQGPEFLTYFQNEAQLDKSGLPSDRFFAERPEGSVSTLKIQRTQQEDSAVYLCASSPLTGGNQPQHFGDGTRLSIL.

Only a few counts were recorded for this clone. The sample contains more than one DNA sequence encoding this CDR3. The CDR3 loop reads CSVVDSYEQYF. The CDR3 DNA sequence: TGCAGCGTGGTAGACAGCTACGAGCAGTACTTC. The genes are TRBV29-1 and TRBJ2-7; a possible D gene is TRBD1 (5 bases). Trimming pared 6 bases from V and 3 bases from J, leaving 9 bases between. The germline V gene has CDR1 SQVTM and CDR2 ANQGSEA. The CDR3 is made up of 11 amino acids.

The chain uses TRBV28 and TRBJ2-5; 9 bases line up with TRBD2. The CDR3 is 14 residues long. From germline, CDR1 is MDHEN and CDR2 SYDVKM. V lost 6 bases, J lost 1 base, and 3 bases stayed unmatched. The CDR3 nucleotides read TGTGCCAGCAGGCCTAGCGGGATCCAAGAGACCCAGTACTTC. Encoded protein: CASRPSGIQETQYF.

This clone was seen only once. This rearrangement joins TRBV2 to TRBJ2-5; perhaps TRBD2 as D (7 bases). V shed 6 bases and J shed 6 bases, with 20 bases lying between them. CDR3 length: 15 amino acids. The germline V gene encodes CDR1 SNHLY and CDR2 FYNNEI. The CDR3 spells CASSAKGGGGKTQYF. The CDR3 DNA follows: TGTGCCAGCAGCGCCAAAGGGGGGGGCGGGAAGACCCAGTACTTC.

The rearrangement joins TRBV5-4 to TRBJ1-4, with 7 bases lining up with TRBD1. The germline CDR1 and CDR2 sequences are SGHNT and YYREEE (reference sequence). Unmatched junction bases numbered 5, after V lost 4 bases and J lost 5 bases. There are 14 residues in the CDR3. The CDR3 spells CASSPDRENEKLFF. CDR3 sequence (DNA): TGTGCCAGCAGCCCCGACAGGGAGAATGAAAAACTGTTTTTT.